This entry describes one T cell receptor beta chain. This receptor's antigen is unknown. Within one base of it there is no much larger clone, and no base qualities were kept. The junction shows trimming of 7 bases on V and 6 bases on J, and the gene matches do not reach 1 base of it. Including cysteine and phenylalanine, the CDR3 has 10 amino acids. The read is trimmed to its CDR3 DNA, 30 bases read in frame from base 1. CDR1 SQVTM and CDR2 ANQGSEA are derived from the germline V gene. This record comes from a study of human T cells and chemical hapten exposure (dated by TCRdb to the early 2020s). Describing the broader study: For sensitization, 2% DPC in acetone was applied to a roughly 2 cm by roughly 2 cm area of upper inner arm skin. Some 29 alopecia patients gave blood for TCR sequencing at one to four time points (pre-sensitization, 2, 6 and 24 weeks). Libraries were pooled for sequencing, and per-sample TCR yields varied mainly because of small differences in library volumes within the pool. In alopecia patients, the study followed how the peripheral blood TCR repertoire changed in vivo over primary and secondary sensitization to diphenylcyclopropenone (DPC), a hapten. Blood was sampled from patients pre-sensitization (week 0) and at 2, 6 and about 24 weeks after DPC sensitization. Patch testing was done on the upper back using Finn chambers containing 0.01% DPC, and results were scored after 6 days according to International Contact Dermatitis Research Group standards. The mostly female patient cohort included alopecia areata with under or over 50% scalp involvement, alopecia totalis and alopecia universalis. Patients additionally received weekly therapeutic DPC doses to the scalp throughout the roughly 23-week study period. General study outcomes and caveats: The number of TCRs above 1 in 1000 frequency did not change with DPC sensitization; there was no evidence of global repertoire structure alterations. The number of PT1 expanded TCRs positively correlated with patch test score, significant at thresholds 8, 16 and 32 but not 4. Expanded TCRs formed significantly more large CDR3 similarity clusters than pre-sensitization or healthy control sets, consistent with antigen-driven responses. Because all patients had alopecia, a presumed autoimmune disease, the immune response of the patients might differ from that of healthy individuals. After repeated subsampling, changes were observed in the strength of the expansion versus patch-test correlation and in the threshold at which the correlation became significant.

What the time point label conveys for this sample: pre-sensitization, week 0. This specimen's treatment or condition label, interpreted: therapeutic diphenylcyclopropenone sensitization with weekly scalp DPC. Blood at each patch-test visit was drawn before the patch test was applied. Patients were considered eligible if aged 18 to 70, diagnosed with alopecia and deemed suitable for DPC therapy, and patients were excluded if pregnant. Total RNA was extracted from unfractionated whole blood collected in Tempus Blood RNA tubes. Receptors were amplified or captured by RACE. The sequencer listed for this sample is NextSeq 500. During library preparation, unique molecular identifiers were attached to individual cDNA molecules so that TCRs could be counted in a quantitative, reproducible way. Each blood RNA sample was used to sequence both TCR alpha and TCR beta chains. Per the original workflow: A median of approximately 100,000 TCRs per sample was observed, with a range of about 23,224 to 750,000. The Decombinator software suite was used to annotate V, J and CDR3 in the TCR reads. For PS versus PT1 abundance plots, all samples were subsampled to the same number of TCRs (28,000). Expanded TCRs were defined as absent before sensitization and observed at least eight times at the 2-week time point. The raw public reads went through TCRdb reprocessing: fastp at Q25, MiXCR clone calling, in-frame beta chains kept. Under each unique CDR3 protein, matching rows form one entry showing the most common genes and DNA. The V and J calls shown here were made by TCRdb, not taken from the authors' results. In this sample the table shows tens of thousands of distinct CDR3 sequences, approximately 9.9% of which occur a single time. Roughly 3.5% of the sample lies in the top ten.

The clonotype originates from a woman aged 40 to 50 with alopecia areata. Some clones in this sample may be carry-over from other donors' samples. The rearranged chain carries TRBV29-1 and TRBJ1-2; a stretch of 8 junction bases matches TRBD1. Here the sequenced sample was whole blood, taken in connection with sensitization to the hapten diphenylcyclopropenone (DPC). The CDR3 protein sequence reads: CSATGDGYTF. Read as DNA, the sequence is TGCAGCGCGACAGGGGATGGCTACACCTTC.